This TCR beta chain derives from a study of siplizumab effects on memory and regulatory T cells. The study's findings and limits: Under siplizumab, alloreactive sequences traced to unstimulated CD4+ memory cells were significantly reduced. Naive T cells seemed more diverse than memory cells; they also seemed major alloresponse contributors. There was no confirmation of the suppressive function of proliferating Tregs from siplizumab cultures.

The CDR3 has 15 amino acids. Losses at the gene ends were 5 bases for V and 1 base for J; bases not matched to a gene: 8. CDR1 GTSNPN and CDR2 SVGIG come from the germline V gene (reference sequence). For every sample, 100,000 or so TCR templates were assayed. Here immunoSEQ multiplex PCR was the method, and the copy in TCRdb shows in-frame clones only, minus some. The sample lists fewer than 110,000 clones, around 90% seen once, with 12% in the top ten. About this clone itself: Its antigen remains unknown.

Sequenced input: non-Treg CD4+ T cells sorted from blood. The TCR comes from a human donor in good health. The chain is built from TRBV30 and TRBJ1-2; 9 bases agree with TRBD1. CDR3 DNA: TGTGCCTGGTACAGGGGGCAAGGAAATAACTATGGCTACACCTTC. Translation: CAWYRGQGNNYGYTF.